The sequence of this TCR beta chain was determined in a study of shared clonotypes between healthy human individuals. Study details: CD4 naive and CD4 memory each took three plates per donor, while CD8 naive took two and CD8 memory one. Study conclusions and caveats: A reduction in generation probabilities was seen for non-shared clonotypes relative to those shared by all four donors.

Of note for this clone: Its antigen remains unknown.

Some clones are missing from TCRdb's copy, which holds only in-frame ones; the method was immunoSEQ multiplex PCR. The data contain about 2.2 million clones, just over 90% of them singletons. Germline CDR1 and CDR2: LNHDA and SQIVND (reference sequence). The V end lost 6 bases, the J end lost 2 bases, and 20 bases lay between the germline ends. CDR3 length equals 16 residues. CD8 cells classed as naive were CD45RO-negative and positively selected for CCR7, excluding terminally differentiated effector memory CD45RA+ cells. The sequencing input was naive CD8+ T cells from PBMCs. The receptor was derived from a man younger than 35 in good health. Some clones in this sample may be carry-over from other donors' samples. The J gene is TRBJ2-7, the V gene TRBV19, with a possible D match to TRBD1 (5 bases). The CDR3, as DNA: TGTGCCAGTAGCATGAGTCACAGGTTGATTGCCTACGAGCAGTACTTC. Residues: CASSMSHRLIAYEQYF.